A selection of T cell receptor beta chains follows, all from one sample in a study of a mutant IDH1 vaccine in newly diagnosed glioma. The protocol was immunoSEQ multiplex PCR, while the TCRdb copy is restricted to in-frame clones and leaves out a portion. The data contain 20,000 to 25,000 clones, around 80% of them singletons. What these receptors recognize is not known. The specimen was PBMCs, collected from a glioma patient whose treatment included an IDH1 peptide vaccine. The receptors originated from a man aged 30-40 years with glioma. Each CDR3 is given with its conserved first and last residue. Fields, in order: J gene, D gene, clone size, V gene, CDR3 DNA, CDR3 protein. The D gene is left open where the match is weak. A row's size may be missing; if present it is once, few, many or a size class.

j_call: TRBJ1-1; d_call: TRBD1; clone_size: -; v_call: TRBV6-1; cdr3_nt: TGTGCCAGCAAGACAGGGGTCACTGAAGCTTTCTTT; cdr3_aa: CASKTGVTEAFF
j_call: TRBJ2-5; d_call: -; clone_size: -; v_call: TRBV4-1; cdr3_nt: TGCGCCAGCAGCCAAGAAGGCGCGGGCCTGGGAGAGACCCAGTACTTC; cdr3_aa: CASSQEGAGLGETQYF
j_call: TRBJ2-5; d_call: -; clone_size: once; v_call: TRBV7-7; cdr3_nt: TGTGCCAGCAGCTTTAAACAGGGACAAGAGACCCAGTACTTC; cdr3_aa: CASSFKQGQETQYF
j_call: TRBJ1-2; d_call: -; clone_size: few; v_call: TRBV6-4; cdr3_nt: TGTGCCAGCAGCGAGCTGTTAGGCTATGGCTACACCTTC; cdr3_aa: CASSELLGYGYTF
j_call: TRBJ1-5; d_call: TRBD1; clone_size: -; v_call: TRBV2; cdr3_nt: TGTGCCAGCAGTCAGACAGGGGGCTTCCGGCAGCCCCAGCATTTT; cdr3_aa: CASSQTGGFRQPQHF
j_call: TRBJ2-3; d_call: TRBD2; clone_size: few; v_call: TRBV5-1; cdr3_nt: TGCGCCAGCAGCTCCGGGGACGGGAGGGCAGATACGCAGTATTTT; cdr3_aa: CASSSGDGRADTQYF
j_call: TRBJ2-7; d_call: -; clone_size: -; v_call: TRBV6-5; cdr3_nt: TGTGCCAGCAGTTACGAGGGAAGCTCCTACGAGCAGTACTTC; cdr3_aa: CASSYEGSSYEQYF
j_call: TRBJ1-1; d_call: -; clone_size: once; v_call: TRBV7-9; cdr3_nt: TGTGCCAGCAGCACCGTCGGGGCTGAAGCTTTCTTT; cdr3_aa: CASSTVGAEAFF
j_call: TRBJ2-1; d_call: -; clone_size: -; v_call: TRBV6-5; cdr3_nt: TGTGCCAGCAGTGCCGCAAATGAGCAGTTCTTC; cdr3_aa: CASSAANEQFF
j_call: TRBJ1-2; d_call: -; clone_size: -; v_call: TRBV2; cdr3_nt: TGTGCCAGCAGTGACCCCGACAGGAGATACTATGGCTACACCTTC; cdr3_aa: CASSDPDRRYYGYTF
j_call: TRBJ2-7; d_call: -; clone_size: -; v_call: TRBV7-9; cdr3_nt: TGTGCCAGCAGCTTTCAAGGGACTTCCCCCGGCGAGCAGTACTTC; cdr3_aa: CASSFQGTSPGEQYF
j_call: TRBJ2-5; d_call: -; clone_size: -; v_call: TRBV5-4; cdr3_nt: TGTGCCAGCAGCTTGCGGCGGGGCCAAGAGACCCAGTACTTC; cdr3_aa: CASSLRRGQETQYF
j_call: TRBJ1-4; d_call: -; clone_size: -; v_call: TRBV7-9; cdr3_nt: TGTGCCAGCAGCCGGGTTACAACTAATGAAAAACTGTTTTTT; cdr3_aa: CASSRVTTNEKLFF
j_call: TRBJ1-1; d_call: TRBD1; clone_size: -; v_call: TRBV5-4; cdr3_nt: TGTGCCAGCAGCCTCGGACAGGGAATCCAGAACACTGAAGCTTTCTTT; cdr3_aa: CASSLGQGIQNTEAFF
j_call: TRBJ1-3; d_call: -; clone_size: -; v_call: TRBV6-6; cdr3_nt: TGTGCCAGCAGCCAGGTCCCGCCTGGAAACACCATATATTTT; cdr3_aa: CASSQVPPGNTIYF
j_call: TRBJ2-7; d_call: -; clone_size: -; v_call: TRBV14; cdr3_nt: TGTGCCAGCAGCCAAGAGGGATACTACGAGCAGTACTTC; cdr3_aa: CASSQEGYYEQYF
j_call: TRBJ2-1; d_call: TRBD1; clone_size: -; v_call: TRBV5-1; cdr3_nt: TGCGCCAGCAGCTTGGCCGAGACAGGGGTTTTTCAGTTCTTC; cdr3_aa: CASSLAETGVFQFF
j_call: TRBJ2-1; d_call: TRBD2; clone_size: -; v_call: TRBV2; cdr3_nt: TGTGCCAGCAGTTCGGGGCTAGCGGGACCTAACTTCTACAATGAGCAGTTCTTC; cdr3_aa: CASSSGLAGPNFYNEQFF
j_call: TRBJ1-1; d_call: -; clone_size: few; v_call: TRBV19; cdr3_nt: TGTGCCAGTAGTATTGGGGGAATCACTGAAGCTTTCTTT; cdr3_aa: CASSIGGITEAFF
j_call: TRBJ2-7; d_call: TRBD2; clone_size: -; v_call: TRBV6-6; cdr3_nt: TGTGCCAGCAGCCTCCCTAGCGGGAGGGCCTACGAGCAGTACTTC; cdr3_aa: CASSLPSGRAYEQYF
j_call: TRBJ2-2; d_call: -; clone_size: -; v_call: TRBV18; cdr3_nt: TGTGCCAGCTCACCAGGTCAGATCAACACCGGGGAGCTGTTTTTT; cdr3_aa: CASSPGQINTGELFF
j_call: TRBJ2-1; d_call: TRBD2; clone_size: -; v_call: TRBV14; cdr3_nt: TGTGCCAGCAGCCAAGATATCCTAGCGGACTACAATGAGCAGTTCTTC; cdr3_aa: CASSQDILADYNEQFF
j_call: TRBJ2-6; d_call: -; clone_size: -; v_call: TRBV7-8; cdr3_nt: TGTGCCAGCAGCTCTCGGGCGCTCCCCTCTGGGGCCAACGTCCTGACTTTC; cdr3_aa: CASSSRALPSGANVLTF
j_call: TRBJ2-7; d_call: -; clone_size: once; v_call: TRBV5-1; cdr3_nt: TGCGCCAGCAGCTTTAGACCGAGTTCCTCCTACGAGCAGTACTTC; cdr3_aa: CASSFRPSSSYEQYF
j_call: TRBJ1-5; d_call: TRBD1; clone_size: -; v_call: TRBV4-1; cdr3_nt: TGCGCCAGCAGCCAAGAGACAGGGGGGTTCGATCAGCCCCAGCATTTT; cdr3_aa: CASSQETGGFDQPQHF
j_call: TRBJ1-2; d_call: -; clone_size: -; v_call: TRBV10-3; cdr3_nt: TGTGCCATCAGTGAAACACTGGCTTATGGCTACACCTTC; cdr3_aa: CAISETLAYGYTF
j_call: TRBJ2-2; d_call: -; clone_size: -; v_call: TRBV6-1; cdr3_nt: TGTGCCAGCAGTGAATTAACACCGGAGAAAGCGAACACCGGGGAGCTGTTTTTT; cdr3_aa: CASSELTPEKANTGELFF
j_call: TRBJ2-2; d_call: -; clone_size: -; v_call: TRBV4-1; cdr3_nt: TGCGCCAGCAGCCGTCCACAGGGAACGGGAGTCACCGGGGAGCTGTTTTTT; cdr3_aa: CASSRPQGTGVTGELFF
j_call: TRBJ1-1; d_call: -; clone_size: -; v_call: TRBV6-5; cdr3_nt: TGTGCCAGCAGTTACTCGCCAGGGTCGCGCGCTGAAGCTTTCTTT; cdr3_aa: CASSYSPGSRAEAFF
j_call: TRBJ2-7; d_call: -; clone_size: -; v_call: TRBV5-5; cdr3_nt: TGTGCCAGCAGCTTGGGGGAAGGGTATGTCTACGAGCAGTACTTC; cdr3_aa: CASSLGEGYVYEQYF
j_call: TRBJ2-5; d_call: TRBD1; clone_size: -; v_call: TRBV7-9; cdr3_nt: TGTGCCAGCAGCTTAGGAGGCCTGGACAGGACTCGACAAGAGACCCAGTACTTC; cdr3_aa: CASSLGGLDRTRQETQYF
j_call: TRBJ1-2; d_call: TRBD1; clone_size: -; v_call: TRBV5-1; cdr3_nt: TGCGCCAGCAAATTGACAGGGGGCGCGAGCTATGGCTACACCTTC; cdr3_aa: CASKLTGGASYGYTF
j_call: TRBJ1-2; d_call: -; clone_size: -; v_call: TRBV7-9; cdr3_nt: TGTGCCAGCAGCTCGCAGGGACTCACCCTCGTATATGGCTACACCTTC; cdr3_aa: CASSSQGLTLVYGYTF
j_call: TRBJ2-3; d_call: TRBD2; clone_size: once; v_call: TRBV6-6; cdr3_nt: TGTGCCAGCAGCCATTATGGGACTAGATCAGATACGCAGTATTTT; cdr3_aa: CASSHYGTRSDTQYF
j_call: TRBJ1-1; d_call: -; clone_size: -; v_call: TRBV6-5; cdr3_nt: TGTGCCACCCACAGGGTAAAAAACACTGAAGCTTTCTTT; cdr3_aa: CATHRVKNTEAFF
j_call: TRBJ2-7; d_call: TRBD1; clone_size: few; v_call: TRBV7-9; cdr3_nt: TGTGCCAGCACCCTGACAGGGTCCTACGAGCAGTACTTC; cdr3_aa: CASTLTGSYEQYF
j_call: TRBJ2-7; d_call: TRBD2; clone_size: -; v_call: TRBV10-3; cdr3_nt: TGTGCCATCAGTGATGGTAGCGGGGGCGCCTACGAGCAGTACTTC; cdr3_aa: CAISDGSGGAYEQYF
j_call: TRBJ2-1; d_call: TRBD2; clone_size: -; v_call: TRBV2; cdr3_nt: TGTGCCAGCAGTGGCGGGACTAGCGAATACAATGAGCAGTTCTTC; cdr3_aa: CASSGGTSEYNEQFF
j_call: TRBJ1-5; d_call: -; clone_size: -; v_call: TRBV18; cdr3_nt: TGTGCCAGCTCACCGTATAGCAATCAGCCCCAGCATTTT; cdr3_aa: CASSPYSNQPQHF
j_call: TRBJ1-4; d_call: -; clone_size: -; v_call: TRBV7-9; cdr3_nt: TGTGCCAGCAGCGAAAGGGATGACAATGAAAAACTGTTTTTT; cdr3_aa: CASSERDDNEKLFF
j_call: TRBJ1-1; d_call: -; clone_size: -; v_call: TRBV10-3; cdr3_nt: TGTGCCACCGAACTTAGACAGAACACTGAAGCTTTCTTT; cdr3_aa: CATELRQNTEAFF
j_call: TRBJ2-7; d_call: TRBD2; clone_size: -; v_call: TRBV11-2; cdr3_nt: TGTGCCAGCAGCTCCCTTACGACAAGCGGGAGAACGAAAAACGAGCAGTACTTC; cdr3_aa: CASSSLTTSGRTKNEQYF
j_call: TRBJ2-7; d_call: TRBD1; clone_size: -; v_call: TRBV7-2; cdr3_nt: TGTGCCAGCAGCCGACAGGGGGCCGGGGACGAGCAGTACTTC; cdr3_aa: CASSRQGAGDEQYF
j_call: TRBJ2-7; d_call: -; clone_size: -; v_call: TRBV6-6; cdr3_nt: TGTGCCAGCAGGACGGGGTCCGACGAGCAGTACTTC; cdr3_aa: CASRTGSDEQYF
j_call: TRBJ2-7; d_call: TRBD2; clone_size: -; v_call: TRBV5-6; cdr3_nt: TGTGCCAGCAGCTTGGGCGGGGGGACTAGCGGACCCTACGAGCAGTACTTC; cdr3_aa: CASSLGGGTSGPYEQYF
j_call: TRBJ2-7; d_call: -; clone_size: once; v_call: TRBV5-1; cdr3_nt: TGCGCCAGCAGCTTACGCCCCTACGAGCAGTACTTC; cdr3_aa: CASSLRPYEQYF
j_call: TRBJ1-2; d_call: -; clone_size: -; v_call: TRBV5-1; cdr3_nt: TGCGCCAGCAGCGACCAAGTCAGCGGCATCCCGATTTATGGCTACACCTTC; cdr3_aa: CASSDQVSGIPIYGYTF
j_call: TRBJ1-1; d_call: -; clone_size: -; v_call: TRBV6-5; cdr3_nt: TGTGCCAGCAGTTACCAAACTAGATCACAGACTGAAGCTTTCTTT; cdr3_aa: CASSYQTRSQTEAFF
j_call: TRBJ1-2; d_call: -; clone_size: -; v_call: TRBV21-1; cdr3_nt: TGTGCCAGCAGCACGGGCAGTGGATTCACCTTC; cdr3_aa: CASSTGSGFTF
j_call: TRBJ1-1; d_call: -; clone_size: few; v_call: TRBV7-9; cdr3_nt: TGTGCCAGCAGCAGACTCTTTGCCCCTGAAGCTTTCTTT; cdr3_aa: CASSRLFAPEAFF
j_call: TRBJ2-7; d_call: -; clone_size: -; v_call: TRBV5-1; cdr3_nt: TGCGCCAGCAGCCTCCGGGGGACAGAGTCCTACGAGCAGTACTTC; cdr3_aa: CASSLRGTESYEQYF
j_call: TRBJ1-2; d_call: -; clone_size: -; v_call: TRBV2; cdr3_nt: TGTGCCAGCAGTGATGAGGGGAACTATGGCTACACCTTC; cdr3_aa: CASSDEGNYGYTF
j_call: TRBJ2-7; d_call: TRBD1; clone_size: -; v_call: TRBV6-1; cdr3_nt: TGTGCCAGCAGTGGTAATGCACTTGGACAGGTTGGTTACGAGCAGTACTTC; cdr3_aa: CASSGNALGQVGYEQYF
j_call: TRBJ1-1; d_call: -; clone_size: -; v_call: TRBV5-6; cdr3_nt: TGTGCCAGCAGCTGGGGGCCGTTCAGGCGGAGCACTGAAGCTTTCTTT; cdr3_aa: CASSWGPFRRSTEAFF
j_call: TRBJ2-5; d_call: -; clone_size: once; v_call: TRBV14; cdr3_nt: TGTGCCAGCAGCACCCGACGTAGGTCTGGGACAGAGACCCAGTACTTC; cdr3_aa: CASSTRRRSGTETQYF